Detailed here is one T cell receptor beta chain. No antigen is known for it. This specimen belongs to a study of OX40 agonist ivuxolimab in advanced cancers. Study results and caveats: Both CD4+ and CD8+ T cell populations in blood had undergone clonal expansion by week 6 at 0.1 to 3.0 mg/kg. Partial responders at 0.1-3.0 mg/kg had among the lowest clonal expansion. Compared with CD4+, CD8+ T cells on average had more expanded clones.

Germline V gene sequence: CDR1 MNHNY, CDR2 SVGAGI (reference sequence). V lost 2 bases to trimming and J lost 3 bases, with 5 bases between them. The CDR3 has 12 amino acids. Produced via immunoSEQ multiplex PCR; TCRdb's table is partial and in-frame only. This table has tens of thousands of clones, about 82% appearing once. This chain joins TRBV6-6 and TRBJ2-7; the D is unclear. This specimen was CD4+ or CD8+ T cells sorted from blood, taken in a trial of the OX40 agonist ivuxolimab. The TCR sequence derives from an adult with an advanced solid tumor such as melanoma, head and neck, liver or kidney cancer. As DNA, the CDR3 is TGTGCCAGCAGTTACGGGAACTACGAGCAGTACTTC. Its translation: CASSYGNYEQYF.